This entry lists 32 T cell receptor beta chains sequenced from one sample in a study of a mutant IDH1 vaccine in newly diagnosed glioma. Measured with immunoSEQ multiplex PCR; TCRdb has only the in-frame clones, and not every one. The sample shows 110,000 or so clones, 90% of them seen only once. Which antigens these TCRs recognize remains unknown. Specified time point: week 11, during vaccination. The investigators gave 300 ug of mutant IDH1 20-mer peptide in each vaccine dose, together with topical imiquimod. The sample here was PBMCs, taken from a glioma patient whose treatment included an IDH1 peptide vaccine. The receptors shown here come from a woman between 45 and 65 years old with glioma.

The chain uses TRBV4-1 and TRBJ2-7; maybe TRBD2 (6 bases). The V gene's germline CDR1 is MGHRA and CDR2 YSYEKL. V lost 3 bases and J lost 5, with 17 bases in between. This CDR3 is built from 15 residues. For the CDR3, the DNA is TGCGCCAGCAGCCAGGGTGGGGGGATTAGGAACGAGCAGTACTTC. Its protein is CASSQGGGIRNEQYF.

This chain connects TRBV21-1 to TRBJ2-1; the table's D call of TRBD2 was not tested on the DNA. TRBV21-1 is reported as a pseudogene. The CDR3 runs to 18 residues. CDR3 nucleotides: TGTGCCAGCAGCACCGACCGGACTAGCGGGAGGGTCTACAATGAGCAGTTCTTC. It codes for CASSTDRTSGRVYNEQFF.

The V call is TRBV6-6, the J call TRBJ2-5; the D gene is possibly TRBD2 (6 bases). CDR1 and CDR2 from the germline V gene are MNHNY and SVGAGI (reference sequence). The ends were cut back, 7 bases at V and 0 bases at J, with 18 bases in the middle. The CDR3 has 16 residues. Here the CDR3 DNA reads TGTGCCAGCACCGCGGGACGAGAGACCCACCAAGAGACCCAGTACTTC. Translating gives CASTAGRETHQETQYF.

This chain links TRBV28 with TRBJ2-4, with D possibly called TRBD1 or TRBD2 (5 bases each). CDR3 size: 15 residues. The germline gives CDR1 MDHEN, CDR2 SYDVKM. Trimming stripped 6 bases from V and 0 bases from J, with 12 bases between. The CDR3 DNA reads TGTGCCAGCAGCCCCCGGGGCCTAGCCAAAAACATTCAGTACTTC. Its protein is CASSPRGLAKNIQYF.

The chain is built from TRBV2 and TRBJ2-7, with 7 bases aligning to TRBD2. This CDR3 is built from 12 residues. Germline CDR1 SNHLY, CDR2 FYNNEI. The V and J ends lost 6 bases and 4 bases, in that order; junction bases with no gene match: 3. The CDR3 nucleotides read TGTGCCAGCAGCGGGAGGAGTTACGAGCAGTACTTC. Translated: CASSGRSYEQYF.

The genes are TRBV29-1 and TRBJ2-7; 8 bases agree with TRBD1. Trimming removed 7 bases from V and 0 bases from J; junction bases left unmatched: 8. This CDR3 region has 14 residues. Per the germline V gene, CDR1 is SQVTM and CDR2 is ANQGSEA. DNA for the CDR3: TGCAGCGCGACAAACAGGGGGACCTCCTACGAGCAGTACTTC. Translated, it gives CSATNRGTSYEQYF.

V and J are TRBV5-6 and TRBJ1-3, with D possibly TRBD1 on 6 matching bases. The CDR3 totals 15 residues. Trimming shortened V by 0 bases and J by 0 bases, and 7 bases separated the two germline ends. Germline loops: CDR1 SGHDT, CDR2 YYEEEE. CDR3 in DNA: TGTGCCAGCAGCTTGGGCAGGGGCTCTGGAAACACCATATATTTT. Translating it yields CASSLGRGSGNTIYF.

The gene calls are TRBV7-3 and TRBJ2-5, with no clear D. The CDR3 length is 14 residues. Trimming took off 5 bases at V and 5 bases at J, with 15 bases between the two ends. CDR1 and CDR2 (germline): SGHTA, FQGTGA. The CDR3 loop is CASSQGGLKETQYF. As DNA, the CDR3 is TGTGCCAGCAGCCAAGGTGGTCTAAAGGAGACCCAGTACTTC.

The rearrangement links TRBV21-1 to TRBJ1-4; whether TRBD1, the table's D call, matches the DNA was not checked. TRBV21-1 is deemed a pseudogene. The CDR3 sequence is 16 residues long. CDR3 DNA sequence: TGTGCCAGCAGCTCACCCAAACAGGGGGGGTATGAAAAACTGTTTTTT. Translating gives CASSSPKQGGYEKLFF.

V usage is TRBV27 and J usage is TRBJ1-5; D call uncertain. This CDR3 is 12 amino acids long. The germline CDR1 and CDR2 sequences are MNHEY and SMNVEV (reference sequence). V was cut by 1 base and J by 6 bases, with 4 bases left in between. The CDR3 loop reads CASSLWGQPQHF. CDR3 in DNA: TGTGCCAGCAGTTTATGGGGTCAGCCCCAGCATTTT.

V and J are TRBV6-1 and TRBJ1-5, with 8 positions matching TRBD1. The CDR3 sequence is 14 residues long. In germline, CDR1 is MNHNS, CDR2 SASEGT. With V trimmed by 10 bases and J by 4 bases, 9 bases remained unmatched. CDR3 nucleotide sequence: TGTGCCACCACCCCGGACAGGGCTAATCAGCCCCAGCATTTT. This sequence encodes CATTPDRANQPQHF.

In this sample, this clone turned up once. The V and J genes are TRBV6-5 and TRBJ2-3; D perhaps matches TRBD2 (6 bases). Deletions cut 0 bases from V and 2 bases from J, with 12 bases between. The CDR3 loop spans 16 amino acids. Germline CDR1 and CDR2: MNHEY and SVGAGI. In DNA form, the CDR3 reads TGTGCCAGCAGTTACTCTAGCGGCTTAGCCACAGATACGCAGTATTTT. Amino acid sequence: CASSYSSGLATDTQYF.

The CDR3 reads CASSLWGDVGNTEAFF. In nucleotides, the CDR3 is TGTGCCAGCAGTTTATGGGGCGATGTGGGGAACACTGAAGCTTTCTTT. This sequence joins TRBV28 and TRBJ1-1; D call uncertain. The V gene's germline CDR1 is MDHEN and CDR2 SYDVKM. This CDR3 region has 16 residues. V lost 0 bases to trimming and J lost 1 base, with 12 bases between them.

V is TRBV15 and J is TRBJ2-2; D remains ambiguous. The length of the CDR3 is 12 residues. The ends were cut back, 2 bases at V and 7 bases at J, with 5 bases in the middle. The V gene's germline CDR1 is LNHNV and CDR2 YYDKDF (reference sequence). CDR3 sequence (DNA): TGTGCCACCAGCAGATTTCACGGGGAGCTGTTTTTT. Protein: CATSRFHGELFF. The full variable domain, in which reference TRBV15 and TRBJ2-2 provide the parts outside the CDR3, is DAMVIQNPRYQVTQFGKPVTLSCSQTLNHNVMYWYQQKSSQAPKLLFHYYDKDFNNEADTPDNFQSRRPNTSFCFLDIRSPGLGDTAMYLCATSRFHGELFFGEGSRLTVL.

This sequence joins TRBV11-2 and TRBJ2-7; D is possibly TRBD1 (7 bases). Germline CDR1 is SGHAT and CDR2 is FQNNGV. The CDR3 length is 16 residues. V dropped 7 bases and J dropped 3 bases, with 22 bases sitting between them. The CDR3 DNA reads as TGTGCCAGCACTCCAGGGCAGGGGGGCCCTTTCTACGAGCAGTACTTC. It yields the protein CASTPGQGGPFYEQYF.

This rearrangement joins TRBV5-5 to TRBJ2-3; perhaps TRBD2 as D (6 bases). Trimming cost V 0 bases and J 1 base, with 9 bases left between them. The CDR3 has 15 amino acids. In germline, CDR1 is SGHKS, CDR2 YYEKEE (reference sequence). CDR3 bases: TGTGCCAGCAGCTTGGGGGCTAGCGGCACAGATACGCAGTATTTT. It specifies CASSLGASGTDTQYF.

The chain couples TRBV30 to TRBJ2-7; perhaps TRBD2 as D (5 bases). V lost 3 bases and J lost 3, with 12 bases in between. Germline values: CDR1 GTSNPN, CDR2 SVGIG (reference sequence). This CDR3 region has 13 residues. DNA for the CDR3: TGTGCCTGGAGCCTCGGGGATTACTACGAGCAGTACTTC. This codes for CAWSLGDYYEQYF.

This clone appeared a single time. The chain links TRBV6-5 to TRBJ1-2; tentatively, D is TRBD1 (5 bases). The CDR3 runs 14 residues. In germline, CDR1 is MNHEY, CDR2 SVGAGI. Between the trimmed V and J ends, which lost 6 bases and 4 bases, there was a span of 15 bases. CDR3 protein: CASSPGRWVYGYTF. CDR3 sequence (DNA): TGTGCCAGCAGCCCGGGACGTTGGGTCTATGGCTACACCTTC.

This clone has more than one count but fewer than ten. The V gene is TRBV28, the J gene TRBJ1-5, with D perhaps TRBD1 (6 bases). The CDR3 totals 14 residues. With 6 bases removed from V and 2 bases from J, the gap between germline ends came to 11 bases. Germline lookup yields CDR1 MDHEN and CDR2 SYDVKM. Here the CDR3 reads CASRGQMGNQPQHF. The CDR3 DNA is TGTGCCAGCAGAGGACAGATGGGCAATCAGCCCCAGCATTTT.

The chain carries TRBV9 and TRBJ2-2; maybe TRBD2 (5 bases). In germline, CDR1 is SGDLS, CDR2 YYNGEE. The V gene lost 3 bases and the J gene lost 4 bases, with 16 bases spanning the gap. This CDR3 comprises 16 residues. The CDR3 protein is CASSDAPTSSTGELFF. CDR3 nucleotide sequence: TGTGCCAGCAGCGACGCCCCCACTAGTTCCACCGGGGAGCTGTTTTTT.

J is TRBJ2-5 and V is TRBV5-4, with TRBD1 identical over 7 bases. The CDR3 loop spans 13 amino acids. V was pared by 4 bases and J by 3 bases, with 3 bases of the junction left unmatched. CDR1 is SGHNT, CDR2 YYREEE, per germline (reference sequence). CDR3 DNA sequence: TGTGCCAGCAGCCGGACAGGAGAAGAGACCCAGTACTTC. This encodes CASSRTGEETQYF. Complete variable domain (other parts from reference TRBV5-4 and TRBJ2-5): ETGVTQSPTHLIKTRGQQVTLRCSSQSGHNTVSWYQQALGQGPQFIFQYYREEENGRGNFPPRFSGLQFPNYSSELNVNALELDDSALYLCASSRTGEETQYFGPGTRLLVL.

The chain couples TRBV28 to TRBJ2-7; tentative D call: TRBD1 (6 bases). CDR3 length: 14 amino acids. V lost 1 base to trimming and J lost 2 bases, with 9 bases between them. Germline CDR1 MDHEN, CDR2 SYDVKM. CDR3 coding DNA: TGTGCCAGCAGTTTATCGCGGACAGCCTACGAGCAGTACTTC. This encodes CASSLSRTAYEQYF.

This clone was recorded once. The chain couples TRBV5-1 to TRBJ2-1; 8 bases line up with TRBD2. The V gene end was trimmed by 0 bases and the J gene end by 1 base; junction bases not matched to a gene: 3. Per germline, CDR1 SGHRS and CDR2 YFSETQ. The CDR3 length is 16 residues. CDR3 residues: CASSLASGRSYNEQFF. CDR3 DNA sequence: TGCGCCAGCAGCTTGGCAAGCGGGAGATCCTACAATGAGCAGTTCTTC. Together with reference TRBV5-1 and TRBJ2-1, the CDR3 gives the full variable domain: KAGVTQTPRYLIKTRGQQVTLSCSPISGHRSVSWYQQTPGQGLQFLFEYFSETQRNKGNFPGRFSGRQFSNSRSEMNVSTLELGDSALYLCASSLASGRSYNEQFFGPGTRLTVL.

The chain joins TRBV5-1 to TRBJ1-2; tentatively, D is TRBD1 (6 bases). V was cut by 1 base and J by 2 bases, with 15 bases left in between. CDR1 SGHRS and CDR2 YFSETQ come from the germline V gene. This CDR3 region has 16 residues. The CDR3 sequence is CASSLLTGRLNYGYTF. DNA for the CDR3: TGCGCCAGCAGCTTGCTGACAGGACGGTTAAACTATGGCTACACCTTC.

CDR3 DNA: TGTGCCAGCAGCTTGCGGGGGCTCCGCTCCTACGAGCAGTACTTC. This sequence encodes CASSLRGLRSYEQYF. V is TRBV5-5 and J is TRBJ2-7; TRBD1 or TRBD2 may be the D gene (6 bases each). V lost 1 base and J lost 0, with 11 bases in between. The CDR3 is 15 amino acids. In germline, CDR1 is SGHKS, CDR2 YYEKEE (reference sequence).

The chain uses TRBV4-1 and TRBJ2-7; the D is unclear. Trimming left V 0 bases short and J 4 bases short, with 10 bases between. The CDR3 spans 14 residues. Germline CDR1 is MGHRA and CDR2 is YSYEKL. CDR3 residues: CASSQDRRAYEQYF. The DNA of the CDR3 is TGCGCCAGCAGCCAAGACAGAAGGGCTTACGAGCAGTACTTC.

This clone was seen only once. The rearrangement links TRBV6-5 to TRBJ2-1; 13 bases are a match to TRBD2. This CDR3 is 15 amino acids long. J lost 6 bases, V lost 3 bases, and 2 bases had no gene match. CDR1 and CDR2 from the germline V gene are MNHEY and SVGAGI. CDR3 protein: CASSYGLAGVNEQFF. The CDR3 DNA is TGTGCCAGCAGTTATGGACTAGCGGGAGTCAATGAGCAGTTCTTC.

J is TRBJ2-5 and V is TRBV6-1, with D maybe TRBD1 (5 bases). V was shortened by 5 bases and J by 2 bases, with 15 bases between the two germline ends. The germline CDR1 and CDR2 sequences are MNHNS and SASEGT. This CDR3 spans 15 amino acids. CDR3 DNA: TGTGCCAGCAGTCAATCGGGTACAGGTCAAGAGACCCAGTACTTC. Protein: CASSQSGTGQETQYF.

The chain joins TRBV11-3 to TRBJ2-2; D unresolved. Germline CDR1 reads SGHNT; CDR2 reads YENEEA. The V and J ends lost 0 bases and 5 bases respectively, with 7 bases between them. The CDR3 runs 14 residues. The CDR3 DNA follows: TGTGCCAGCAGCTTAGATTTCGTAACCGGGGAGCTGTTTTTT. Its translation is CASSLDFVTGELFF. Variable domain in full (rest from reference TRBV11-3 and TRBJ2-2): EAGVVQSPRYKIIEKKQPVAFWCNPISGHNTLYWYLQNLGQGPELLIRYENEEAVDDSQLPKDRFSAERLKGVDSTLKIQPAELGDSAVYLCASSLDFVTGELFFGEGSRLTVL.

The chain links TRBV6-1 to TRBJ2-2; no firm D call. The CDR3 loop spans 15 amino acids. CDR1 and CDR2 from the germline V gene are MNHNS and SASEGT. The germline V and J ends were trimmed by 2 bases and 7 bases, with 14 bases remaining between them. CDR3: CASSERRASHGELFF. DNA for the CDR3: TGTGCCAGCAGTGAAAGACGGGCTTCTCACGGGGAGCTGTTTTTT.

The J gene is TRBJ2-1, the V gene TRBV7-6; D gene ambiguous. Trimming took 0 bases from V and 0 from J, leaving 12 bases between them. The CDR3 runs to 17 residues. Germline lookup yields CDR1 SGHVS and CDR2 FNYEAQ. In DNA, the CDR3 is TGTGCCAGCAGCTTAGCGCGACCTATAGTCTCCTACAATGAGCAGTTCTTC. Its translation: CASSLARPIVSYNEQFF.

The chain joins TRBV30 to TRBJ2-1, with D maybe TRBD1 (5 bases). This CDR3 has 13 residues. Trimming took off 5 bases at V and 3 bases at J, with 11 bases between the two ends. Germline values: CDR1 GTSNPN, CDR2 SVGIG (reference sequence). CDR3 sequence: CAWDQGGYNEQFF. The CDR3 nucleotides read TGTGCCTGGGACCAGGGTGGCTACAATGAGCAGTTCTTC.